Listed here are 18 T cell receptor beta chains from one sample, sequenced in a study of CD8 T cells in ankylosing spondylitis. Study-wide findings and caveats: Seemingly distinctive of ankylosing spondylitis blood was a TCR beta motif formed by eight highly homologous variants.

TCRdb re-called the 5' RACE reads through MiXCR, storing one row per CDR3 protein. The sample shows about 840,000 distinct CDR3 sequences, 12% of them seen only once. These receptors are not linked to any known antigen. The material sequenced was blood, either unsorted or a sorted T cell fraction (not recorded which). These receptors were taken from a male donor with ankylosing spondylitis.

This clonotype came up many times. This chain uses TRBV28 with TRBJ2-5, with 13 bases aligning to TRBD2. Germline lookup yields CDR1 MDHEN and CDR2 SYDVKM. The CDR3 is 14 amino acids. The V and J ends lost 6 bases and 5 bases, in that order; junction bases with no gene match: 3. The CDR3 spells CASSQLAGGETQYF. The CDR3 region has the DNA TGTGCCAGCAGCCAACTAGCGGGAGGGGAGACCCAGTACTTC.

This clonotype was seen repeatedly, ten times or more. J is TRBJ1-2 and V is TRBV20-1; a possible D gene is TRBD1 (5 bases). Trimming removed 3 bases at V and 6 bases at J, with 14 bases between. CDR1 and CDR2 from the germline V gene are DFQATT and SNEGSKA (reference sequence). This CDR3 region has 13 residues. CDR3 nucleotide sequence: TGCAGTGCTAGCGGGACTGTCGAGCATGGCTACACCTTC. As protein: CSASGTVEHGYTF.

This clonotype was counted between two and nine times. V is TRBV11-2 and J is TRBJ2-6; D is perhaps TRBD1 (5 bases). Between the trimmed V and J ends, which lost 3 bases and 0 bases, there was a span of 12 bases. The CDR3 spans 17 residues. Germline V gene data show CDR1 as SGHAT and CDR2 as FQNNGV. The DNA for the CDR3 is TGTGCCAGCAGCTTTTACAGGATTAGCTCTGGGGCCAACGTCCTGACTTTC. Encoded protein: CASSFYRISSGANVLTF.

This clonotype was seen repeatedly, ten times or more. The genes are TRBV29-1 and TRBJ1-3, with D maybe TRBD1 (5 bases). In germline, CDR1 is SQVTM, CDR2 ANQGSEA. Trimming left V 7 bases short and J 0 bases short, with 13 bases between. This CDR3 has 14 amino acids. This CDR3 reads CSAVRDVSGNTIYF. Written as DNA, the CDR3 is TGCAGCGCCGTGAGGGACGTCTCTGGAAACACCATATATTTT.

This clonotype was counted between two and nine times. The gene calls are TRBV20-1 and TRBJ1-2, with 12 bases matching TRBD1. Germline lookup yields CDR1 DFQATT and CDR2 SNEGSKA (reference sequence). CDR3 size: 13 residues. V was clipped by 3 bases and J by 12 bases; unmatched bases: 8. For the CDR3, the DNA is TGCAGTGCTAGTCGGGACAGGGGGCCAAGGGACACCTTC. The encoded protein is CSASRDRGPRDTF.

A remark on this clonotype: A read error may explain this, as a much larger clone is one base away. This CDR3 is missing its conserved last phenylalanine or tryptophan, likely due to a read error. V and J are TRBV5-1 and TRBJ2-1, with TRBD2 identical over 8 bases. V lost 3 bases and J lost 6; bases outside the gene matches: 5. The CDR3 totals 14 residues. Germline V gives CDR1 SGHRS, CDR2 YFSETQ. The CDR3 region is CASSSWGTSNEQFL. The CDR3 DNA follows: TGCGCCAGCAGCTCCTGGGGGACTAGCAATGAGCAGTTCCTC.

The table lists this clonotype with a few counts. This chain connects TRBV24-1 to TRBJ2-7; D perhaps matches TRBD1 (6 bases). This CDR3 spans 16 amino acids. Germline-derived CDR1 and CDR2 are KGHDR and SFDVKD. V lost 3 bases, J lost 5 bases, and 19 bases lay in between. For the CDR3, the DNA is TGTGCCACCAGTGATCCCCTGGACAGTACAAGCGACGAGCAGTACTTC. It codes for CATSDPLDSTSDEQYF.

J is TRBJ2-7 and V is TRBV20-1; tentative D call: TRBD2 (6 bases). Germline V gene sequence: CDR1 DFQATT, CDR2 SNEGSKA (reference sequence). The CDR3 has 14 residues. V lost 4 bases and J 7 bases, leaving 20 bases between the germline ends. The CDR3 spells CSATSLAGSWEQYF. For the CDR3, the DNA is TGCAGTGCTACCTCACTGGCGGGGAGTTGGGAGCAGTACTTC.

This chain joins TRBV4-3 and TRBJ2-5; D gene ambiguous. CDR1 is LGHNA and CDR2 is YSLEER in the germline V gene. Trimming took off 6 bases at V and 1 base at J, with 9 bases between the two ends. The CDR3 length is 13 residues. Here the CDR3 reads CASRLGSQETQYF. The CDR3 DNA reads as TGCGCCAGCAGACTGGGATCCCAAGAGACCCAGTACTTC.

This clonotype has at least ten counts. The chain joins TRBV20-1 to TRBJ1-2, with 9 positions matching TRBD1. With 5 bases clipped from V and 4 bases from J, the junction kept 8 bases outside the gene matches. The CDR3 extends over 14 amino acids. Germline V CDR1 and CDR2: DFQATT, SNEGSKA (reference sequence). CDR3 bases: TGCAGTGCTTTGAGACAGGGGGAGGGCTATGGCTACACCTTC. Its translation: CSALRQGEGYGYTF.

This clonotype was seen at least ten times. The chain recombines TRBV18 with TRBJ2-1; 11 nucleotides align to TRBD2. Germline CDR1 KGHSH, CDR2 LQKENI. With 5 bases clipped from V and 9 bases from J, the junction kept 9 bases outside the gene matches. This CDR3 is 15 amino acids long. CDR3 loop: CASSSGLAGTSEQFF. In DNA, the CDR3 is TGTGCCAGCTCATCCGGACTAGCGGGCACGAGTGAGCAGTTCTTC. The full variable domain, in which reference TRBV18 and TRBJ2-1 provide the parts outside the CDR3, is NAGVMQNPRHLVRRRGQEARLRCSPMKGHSHVYWYRQLPEEGLKFMVYLQKENIIDESGMPKERFSAEFPKEGPSILRIQQVVRGDSAAYFCASSSGLAGTSEQFFGPGTRLTVL.

In this sample, this clonotype turned up a few times. This chain connects TRBV20-1 to TRBJ2-1; 9 nucleotides match TRBD2. J was trimmed by 10 bases and V by 0 bases; bases with no gene match: 16. This CDR3 spans 17 amino acids. Germline CDR1 and CDR2: DFQATT and SNEGSKA (reference sequence). Here the CDR3 reads CSARDPGWGGRAKEQFF. The CDR3 coding sequence is TGCAGTGCTAGAGACCCCGGATGGGGCGGGAGGGCCAAAGAGCAGTTCTTC.

J is TRBJ1-6 and V is TRBV27; TRBD1 might be the D (5 bases). This CDR3 is 16 amino acids long. Germline assignment: CDR1 MNHEY and CDR2 SMNVEV (reference sequence). With 6 bases removed from V and 5 bases from J, the gap between germline ends came to 17 bases. CDR3 amino acids: CASRLGALIDNSPLHF. DNA for the CDR3: TGTGCCAGCAGACTCGGGGCCCTTATTGATAATTCACCCCTCCACTTT.

This chain connects TRBV12-3 or TRBV12-4 to TRBJ1-4, with TRBD1 as a possible D gene (5 bases). There are 14 residues in the CDR3. V shed 7 bases and J shed 3 bases, with 12 bases lying between them. CDR3 in DNA: TGTGCCAGCACCGTTCAGGGATCTAATGAAAAACTGTTTTTT. It encodes CASTVQGSNEKLFF.

At least ten counts were recorded for this clonotype. The rearrangement joins TRBV27 to TRBJ2-7; the match to TRBD1 covers 7 bases. V was pared by 11 bases and J by 2 bases, with 6 bases of the junction left unmatched. Per the germline V gene, CDR1 is MNHEY and CDR2 is SMNVEV (reference sequence). This CDR3 comprises 12 residues. For the CDR3, the DNA is TGTGCCTCCGGGCAGGGGGCCTACGAGCAGTACTTC. It codes for CASGQGAYEQYF.

The chain recombines TRBV3-1 with TRBJ1-2; 8 bases are a match to TRBD1. The CDR3 is 12 residues long. V dropped 4 bases and J dropped 9; count of bases not matched to a gene: 4. Germline V CDR1 and CDR2: LGHDT, YNNKEL (reference sequence). The chain's CDR3 is CASSPGQGSYTF. CDR3 coding DNA: TGTGCCAGCAGCCCCGGACAGGGTAGCTACACCTTC. Full variable domain (remainder filled in from reference TRBV3-1 and TRBJ1-2): DTAVSQTPKYLVTQMGNDKSIKCEQNLGHDTMYWYKQDSKKFLKIMFSYNNKELIINETVPNRFSPKSPDKAHLNLHINSLELGDSAVYFCASSPGQGSYTFGSGTRLTVV.

This clonotype was seen ten or more times. The chain has TRBV4-3 and TRBJ2-5; D possibly corresponds to TRBD2 (5 bases). The CDR3 is 13 residues long. Germline CDR1 and CDR2: LGHNA and YSLEER. Deletions cut 1 base from V and 3 bases from J, with 6 bases between. The CDR3 DNA is TGCGCCAGCAGCCAAGCCGGGAAAGAGACCCAGTACTTC. It encodes CASSQAGKETQYF.

Only a few counts were recorded for this clonotype. This sequence joins TRBV20-1 and TRBJ2-3; D gene ambiguous. The CDR3 is 12 residues long. CDR1 is DFQATT, CDR2 SNEGSKA, per germline (reference sequence). Trimming left V 5 bases short and J 2 bases short, with 8 bases between. This CDR3 is CSAWWTTDTQYF. CDR3 coding DNA: TGCAGTGCTTGGTGGACCACAGATACGCAGTATTTT.